This T cell receptor beta chain was identified in a study of OX40 agonist ivuxolimab in advanced cancers. The protocol was immunoSEQ multiplex PCR, while the TCRdb copy is restricted to in-frame clones and leaves out a portion. The sample carries about 90,000 clones, around 85% recorded once. The sequencing here drew on CD4+ or CD8+ T cells sorted from blood, taken in a trial of the OX40 agonist ivuxolimab. The sequence was collected from an adult with an advanced solid tumor such as melanoma, head and neck, liver or kidney cancer.

CDR3 DNA sequence: TGTGCCAGCGGACCTCAGACAGGACCTCAGCCCCAGCATTTT. Its translation is CASGPQTGPQPQHF. The V gene is TRBV19, the J gene TRBJ1-5; TRBD1 might be the D (6 bases). Germline V gene data show CDR1 as LNHDA and CDR2 as SQIVND (reference sequence). V lost 9 bases to trimming and J lost 6 bases, with 18 bases between them. The CDR3 spans 14 residues.